Listed below are T cell receptor beta chains from one sample, sequenced in a study of blood T cell repertoires in COVID-19. Libraries were prepared by immunoSEQ multiplex PCR; TCRdb keeps only in-frame clonotypes and omits some of them. The repertoire includes some 130,000 clones, approximately 83% of them detected once, and 16% sits in the top ten. The specimen sequenced was peripheral blood. The receptors come from a woman in her forties or fifties with acute or convalescent COVID-19. The conserved cysteine and the conserved F or W are not part of the CDR3 here.

J gene,V gene,CDR3 protein
TRBJ2-1,TRBV11-2,ASSRETGTYNEQF
TRBJ1-1,TRBV5-1,ASSLLGTGKNTEAF
TRBJ1-3,TRBV5-1,ASSLEATIQGSGNTIY
TRBJ1-5,TRBV19,ASSMGGNRDQPQH
TRBJ1-2,TRBV5-1,ASSQGAQSYGYT
TRBJ1-3,TRBV9,ASSANRDKERNTIY
TRBJ1-3,TRBV9,ASSETQISGNTIY
TRBJ2-2,TRBV19,ASSIVLPASNTGELF
TRBJ1-2,TRBV11-2,ASSLAGLDYGYT
TRBJ2-7,TRBV4-1,ASSQGVDFYEQY
TRBJ2-3,TRBV20-1,SASLRRGETDTQY
TRBJ1-4,TRBV2,ASTATNEKLF
TRBJ1-6,TRBV6-1,ASSETGTDNSPLH
TRBJ1-2,TRBV19,ASSYNRGYT
TRBJ2-5,TRBV3-1/TRBV3-2,ASSHTSGVQETQY
TRBJ1-5,TRBV7-9,ASSKTGRGNQPQH
TRBJ2-7,TRBV5-6,ASSFTGLLEQY
TRBJ1-4,TRBV9,ASSVAPGQGNEKLF
TRBJ2-7,TRBV9,ASSVELAAPYEQY
TRBJ1-1,TRBV2,ASRQGQRTANEAF
TRBJ1-5,TRBV24-1,ATSMGGNQPQH
TRBJ2-7,TRBV6-2/TRBV6-3,ASSDRDRQY
TRBJ2-1,TRBV9,ASSVDLGGAYNEQF
TRBJ1-2,TRBV7-8,ASSSRAGGLIYGYT
TRBJ1-2,TRBV6-5,ASSLRTEYGYT
TRBJ2-2,TRBV5-1,ASSGGQGNTGELF
TRBJ2-6,TRBV28,ASSGGLGSGANVLT
TRBJ1-6,TRBV19,ASTPSGAGSPLH
TRBJ2-7,TRBV5-6,ASSLAGTYEQY
TRBJ2-1,TRBV9,ASSVEVSGANEQF
TRBJ2-3,TRBV2,ASTHRTSGGTDTQY
TRBJ2-1,TRBV13,ASSPGTSGIYNEQF
TRBJ1-1,TRBV6-1,ASSWRNTEAF
TRBJ1-1,TRBV29-1,SVEEAGRRAEAF
TRBJ1-2,TRBV12-3/TRBV12-4,ASRDSQGGGYT
TRBJ2-1,TRBV5-6,ASSKRGANEQF
TRBJ2-7,TRBV21-1,ASSKFVEAGDEYEQY
TRBJ2-5,TRBV5-4,ASSVRGLGGETQY
TRBJ1-2,TRBV9,ASSAQTGEDAGYT
TRBJ1-6,TRBV5-1,ASSKDSHNSPLH
TRBJ1-2,TRBV28,ASSLTLNTYGYT
TRBJ1-1,TRBV19,ASRINRVTEAF